Each of the 12 T cell receptor beta chains below was sequenced from the same sample in a study of shared T cell receptors in the human thymus. The assay was immunoSEQ multiplex PCR, and TCRdb's table has in-frame clones only and misses some. The sample lists 700,000 or so clones, roughly 85% occurring once. The data were also submitted as part of a second study, on human thymus T cells.

Material: thymocytes. These receptors all stem from a girl under three years old with a congenital heart defect.

This clone was found a few times. DNA of the CDR3: TGTGCCAGCAGCTTAGGGGGGAGGGTGTTAGCTTTCTTT. Its protein product is CASSLGGRVLAFF. The chain couples TRBV7-8 to TRBJ1-1, with TRBD1 as a possible D gene (5 bases). This CDR3 has 13 residues. V shed 1 base and J shed 10 bases, with 13 bases lying between them. CDR1 SGHVS and CDR2 FQNEAQ come from the germline V gene.

The gene calls are TRBV10-1 and TRBJ2-2, with D possibly matching TRBD1 (6 bases). The CDR3 covers 13 residues. Trimming took 5 bases from V and 6 from J, leaving 10 bases between them. Germline V lookup: CDR1 WNHNN, CDR2 SYGVQD (reference sequence). The CDR3 protein is CASSQWTAGELFF. The CDR3, as DNA: TGCGCCAGCAGTCAATGGACAGCCGGGGAGCTGTTTTTT.

The chain recombines TRBV6-5 with TRBJ2-7, with 7 bases aligning to TRBD1. From germline, CDR1 is MNHEY and CDR2 SVGAGI. J was trimmed by 0 bases and V by 9 bases; bases with no gene match: 11. The CDR3 length is 15 residues. This chain's CDR3 is CASRETGLGSYEQYF. CDR3 sequence (DNA): TGTGCCAGTAGAGAGACAGGGTTAGGCTCCTACGAGCAGTACTTC.

The V call is TRBV6-6, the J call TRBJ1-2; 9 nucleotides line up with TRBD1. The CDR3 runs 14 residues. The germline gives CDR1 MNHNY, CDR2 SVGAGI (reference sequence). J was trimmed by 8 bases and V by 3 bases; bases with no gene match: 7. The CDR3 region has the DNA TGTGCCAGCAGTTATCGAAGGGACAGGGCGGGCTACACCTTC. Encoded protein: CASSYRRDRAGYTF.

J is TRBJ2-3 and V is TRBV28; weak D call: TRBD1 (6 bases). V shed 3 bases and J shed 6 bases, with 16 bases lying between them. In germline, CDR1 is MDHEN, CDR2 SYDVKM. The CDR3 has 15 amino acids. The CDR3 region has the DNA TGTGCCAGCAGTTTTTGTGGGTGGACAGCCGATACGCAGTATTTT. Translating it yields CASSFCGWTADTQYF.

The gene calls are TRBV5-1 and TRBJ1-1; D gene unclear. V was pared by 3 bases and J by 3 bases, with 27 bases between. The CDR3 totals 19 residues. Germline CDR1 reads SGHRS; CDR2 reads YFSETQ. This CDR3 reads CASSSPTSDGPWRDTEAFF. In DNA, the CDR3 is TGCGCCAGCAGCTCCCCTACCTCGGACGGCCCGTGGAGGGACACTGAAGCTTTCTTT.

This clone was picked up a small number of times. The chain couples TRBV7-8 to TRBJ2-7, with D uncertain. Germline CDR1 reads SGHVS; CDR2 reads FQNEAQ. The V gene lost 4 bases and the J gene lost 1 base, with 11 bases spanning the gap. This CDR3 is built from 14 residues. The CDR3 bases are TGTGCCAGCAGCTCGATACACCCGTCCTACGAGCAGTACTTC. It encodes CASSSIHPSYEQYF.

This chain joins TRBV5-1 and TRBJ1-3, with D possibly matching TRBD1 (5 bases). From germline, CDR1 is SGHRS and CDR2 YFSETQ. CDR3 size: 18 residues. V was trimmed by 1 base and J by 0 bases, leaving 17 bases between them. In nucleotides, the CDR3 is TGCGCCAGCAGCTTGTTAGGAACGGGGGACCTCTCTGGAAACACCATATATTTT. Translating it yields CASSLLGTGDLSGNTIYF.

Remarks on this clone: The sample carries other DNA sequences with the same CDR3. The chain has TRBV14 and TRBJ1-2; 8 positions match TRBD1. In germline, CDR1 is SGHDN, CDR2 FVKESK. With V trimmed by 2 bases and J by 8 bases, 10 bases remained unmatched. The CDR3 contains 15 residues. Here the CDR3 DNA reads TGTGCCAGCAGCCAACGCCCCCAGGGGGCGTTGGGCTACACCTTC. This translates into CASSQRPQGALGYTF.

This rearrangement joins TRBV19 to TRBJ1-1; 10 bases fit TRBD1. The J segment lost 11 bases and the V segment lost 8 bases, leaving 8 bases of the junction unmatched. In germline, CDR1 is LNHDA, CDR2 SQIVND (reference sequence). This CDR3 has 12 residues. The CDR3 region is CASPRTGGVAFF. In DNA form, the CDR3 reads TGTGCCAGTCCAAGGACAGGGGGGGTGGCTTTCTTT.

The table lists this clone with a count of one. The chain employs TRBV6-5 and TRBJ1-1, with 9 bases fitting TRBD1. The CDR3 totals 14 residues. Trimming removed 4 bases from V and 0 bases from J; junction bases left unmatched: 0. Per the germline V gene, CDR1 is MNHEY and CDR2 is SVGAGI. The CDR3 region is CASSWDRVNTEAFF. The CDR3 nucleotides are TGTGCCAGCAGTTGGGACAGGGTGAACACTGAAGCTTTCTTT.

The V gene is TRBV13, the J gene TRBJ1-2; TRBD1 might be the D (6 bases). Germline loops: CDR1 PRHDT, CDR2 FYEKMQ (reference sequence). The CDR3 sequence is 19 residues long. Between the trimmed V and J ends, which lost 3 bases and 4 bases, there was a span of 27 bases. CDR3 coding DNA: TGTGCCAGCAGCTTTTGTGGGGGCGGCAGGGGAAGGCCCTCCTATGGCTACACCTTC. This codes for CASSFCGGGRGRPSYGYTF.